One and the same sample provided the 8 T cell receptor beta chains below, sequenced in a study of blood T cell repertoires in COVID-19. Profiling relied on immunoSEQ multiplex PCR, and the TCRdb table lists in-frame clones only, not all of them. This table holds fewer than 500,000 clones, 85% to 90% found once. Material for sequencing was peripheral blood. The receptors come from a man aged 18 to 35 with COVID-19, enrolled during active disease.

The rearrangement links TRBV30 to TRBJ2-7, with 7 nucleotides matching TRBD2. J gave up 6 bases and V 4 bases, and 9 bases lay outside the gene matches. Germline V gene lookup returns CDR1 GTSNPN and CDR2 SVGIG (reference sequence). The CDR3 is 13 residues long. CDR3: CAWNMRTRGEQYF. For the CDR3, the DNA is TGTGCCTGGAACATGAGGACTAGAGGCGAGCAGTACTTC.

This rearrangement joins TRBV25-1 to TRBJ2-3; possibly TRBD2 for D (6 bases). The CDR3 sequence is 16 residues long. V was pared by 3 bases and J by 5 bases, with 18 bases between. Germline V gene sequence: CDR1 MGHDK, CDR2 SYGVNS. The CDR3 DNA is TGTGCCAGCAGTGACGGGGGTTGGGGTAGGAAAGATACGCAGTATTTT. It specifies CASSDGGWGRKDTQYF.

The V call is TRBV21-1, the J call TRBJ1-3. TRBV21-1 is given as a pseudogene. CDR3 length equals 17 residues. In DNA, the CDR3 is TGTGCCAGCAGCAAAGTTTTCAGGGACTTCTCTGGAAACACCATATATTTT. It codes for CASSKVFRDFSGNTIYF.

Written as DNA, the CDR3 is TGTGCCAGCAGTGAGGGCAGGGTAGATACGCAGTATTTT. It is translated as CASSEGRVDTQYF. The rearrangement links TRBV2 to TRBJ2-3; a possible D gene is TRBD1 (5 bases). V was clipped by 3 bases and J by 5 bases, with 9 bases between them. This CDR3 has 13 amino acids. The germline CDR1 and CDR2 sequences are SNHLY and FYNNEI.

The V gene is TRBV12-3 or TRBV12-4, the J gene TRBJ1-5; D gene uncertain. This CDR3 comprises 12 residues. V was shortened by 1 base and J by 9 bases, with 7 bases between the two germline ends. CDR3 protein: CASSLGTRPQHF. CDR3 sequence (DNA): TGTGCCAGCAGTTTAGGGACTCGGCCCCAGCATTTT.

The V and J genes are TRBV7-9 and TRBJ1-1, with D tentatively TRBD1 (6 bases). This CDR3 has 14 amino acids. CDR1 is SEHNR and CDR2 is FQNEAQ in the germline V gene (reference sequence). V lost 5 bases, J lost 8 bases, and 18 bases lay in between. The CDR3 sequence: CASSRWTAEEEAFF. The CDR3 region has the DNA TGTGCCAGCAGCCGATGGACAGCCGAAGAGGAAGCTTTCTTT.

The chain has TRBV7-8 and TRBJ1-6; tentatively, D is TRBD1 (6 bases). The germline V and J ends were trimmed by 5 bases and 8 bases, with 10 bases remaining between them. In germline, CDR1 is SGHVS, CDR2 FQNEAQ. The CDR3 extends over 13 amino acids. CDR3 bases: TGTGCCAGCAGCCTGGACAGCTATTCACCCCTCCACTTT. It encodes CASSLDSYSPLHF.

J is TRBJ2-7 and V is TRBV3-1 (or the pseudogene TRBV3-2); a possible D gene is TRBD1 (6 bases). Germline V lookup: CDR1 LGHDT, CDR2 YNNKEL (reference sequence). V dropped 6 bases and J dropped 1 base, with 16 bases sitting between them. The CDR3 contains 15 residues. The CDR3 loop is CASSSGQQASYEQYF. The CDR3 nucleotides read TGTGCCAGCAGTTCCGGACAGCAAGCATCCTACGAGCAGTACTTC.